A selection of T cell receptor beta chains follows, all from one sample in a study of blood T cell repertoires in COVID-19. The method was immunoSEQ multiplex PCR; TCRdb's version includes in-frame clones alone and lacks a portion of them. The sample includes some 390,000 clones, over 75% of them seen just once. Specimen: peripheral blood. The receptor source for this set is a woman in her thirties or forties with COVID-19, enrolled during active disease. Both conserved end residues are part of each CDR3. The order of the fields is J gene, D gene, clone size, V gene, CDR3 protein, CDR3 DNA. The D gene is left open where the match is weak. A clone size is listed for some rows: how often the clone was seen (once, few, many), or a class if it is expanded.

TRBJ1-5 - - TRBV19 CASQGDRREYSNQPQHF TGTGCCAGTCAGGGCGACAGGCGTGAATATAGCAATCAGCCCCAGCATTTT
TRBJ1-2 - - TRBV7-2 CASSPAGPNYGYTF TGTGCCAGCAGCCCAGCGGGACCCAACTATGGCTACACCTTC
TRBJ1-2 - - TRBV28 CASSQVKGPDTGYTF TGTGCCAGCAGCCAGGTCAAGGGGCCCGATACTGGCTACACCTTC
TRBJ2-3 TRBD2 few TRBV11-2 CASSFAVAGASSTDTQYF TGTGCCAGCAGCTTCGCGGTAGCGGGGGCCTCGTCCACAGATACGCAGTATTTT
TRBJ2-7 - - TRBV9 CASSVAGYEQYF TGTGCCAGCAGCGTAGCCGGCTACGAGCAGTACTTC
TRBJ1-1 - - TRBV7-3 CASSQDRVEAFF TGTGCCAGCAGCCAGGACAGAGTTGAAGCTTTCTTT
TRBJ1-2 TRBD1 - TRBV7-8 CASSSDSRDRFINYGYTF TGTGCCAGCAGCTCCGATTCCCGGGACAGATTTATTAACTATGGCTACACCTTC
TRBJ1-1 - once TRBV18 CASSPLSAGAKMNTEAFF TGTGCCAGCTCACCACTCTCTGCAGGGGCCAAAATGAACACTGAAGCTTTCTTT
TRBJ2-1 TRBD2 - TRBV27 CASSSQRGNYNEQFF TGTGCCAGCAGTTCCCAGCGGGGGAACTACAATGAGCAGTTCTTC
TRBJ1-1 - - TRBV29-1 CSVVSTNTEAFF TGCAGCGTTGTGAGTACGAACACTGAAGCTTTCTTT
TRBJ1-3 - - TRBV30 CAWSDNRDGNTIYF TGTGCCTGGAGTGACAACAGGGATGGAAACACCATATATTTT
TRBJ1-5 TRBD1 - TRBV28 CASSSKTGVLDQPQHF TGTGCCAGCAGCTCAAAGACAGGGGTTTTGGATCAGCCCCAGCATTTT
TRBJ1-2 - - TRBV5-1 CASSPRQVGDYGYTF TGCGCCAGCAGCCCTCGACAGGTTGGTGACTATGGCTACACCTTC
TRBJ1-4 TRBD1 - TRBV6-2/TRBV6-3 CASSYPGQGREKLFF TGTGCCAGCAGTTACCCCGGACAGGGAAGGGAAAAACTGTTTTTT
TRBJ1-2 - - TRBV3-1/TRBV3-2 CASSQDSNYGYTF TGTGCCAGCAGCCAAGACAGTAACTATGGCTACACCTTC
TRBJ1-2 - - TRBV28 CASSFGGLYGYTF TGTGCCAGCAGTTTCGGAGGGCTATATGGCTACACCTTC
TRBJ2-6 - - TRBV5-8 CASSLASFGSGANVLTF TGTGCCAGCAGCTTGGCATCCTTCGGGTCTGGGGCCAACGTCCTGACTTTC
TRBJ1-6 - - TRBV27 CASSSSQGPYSPLHF TGTGCCAGCAGTTCATCCCAGGGGCCTTATTCACCCCTCCACTTT
TRBJ1-5 - - TRBV7-2 CASSLVGTSSNQPQHF TGTGCCAGCAGCTTAGTAGGGACATCTAGCAATCAGCCCCAGCATTTT
TRBJ2-2 - - TRBV5-1 CASSLEPAGELFF TGCGCCAGCAGCCTGGAGCCCGCCGGGGAGCTGTTTTTT
TRBJ2-7 TRBD1 - TRBV7-2 CASSLASGQGSHEQYF TGTGCCAGCAGCTTAGCGAGCGGACAGGGTTCCCACGAGCAGTACTTC
TRBJ1-2 TRBD1 - TRBV27 CASRPGQGAANYGYTF TGTGCCAGCAGGCCGGGACAGGGGGCAGCTAACTATGGCTACACCTTC
TRBJ1-2 - - TRBV4-2 CASSPMRVEGNYGYTF TGTGCCAGCAGCCCCATGAGGGTGGAGGGAAACTATGGCTACACCTTC
TRBJ2-7 TRBD1 - TRBV7-2 CASSPPGQAGGGQYF TGTGCCAGCAGCCCCCCGGGACAGGCTGGAGGCGGGCAGTACTTC
TRBJ1-6 - - TRBV5-1 CASSPGGLYNSPLHF TGCGCCAGTTCACCCGGGGGATTATACAATTCACCCCTCCACTTT
TRBJ2-2 - once TRBV10-3 CAISEFLSNTGELFF TGTGCCATCAGTGAATTTCTTTCGAACACCGGGGAGCTGTTTTTT
TRBJ1-2 TRBD1 few TRBV7-8 CASSYGQGRNYGYTF TGTGCCAGCAGCTATGGACAGGGCCGTAACTATGGCTACACCTTC
TRBJ2-7 - - TRBV4-3 CASSQELTVGYYEQYF TGCGCCAGCAGCCAAGAGTTGACAGTAGGGTACTACGAGCAGTACTTC
TRBJ2-7 - - TRBV7-9 CASSIDSPYEQYF TGTGCCAGCAGCATTGACAGCCCCTACGAGCAGTACTTC
TRBJ2-7 - - TRBV14 CASSQVLEGSYEQYF TGTGCCAGCAGCCAAGTCCTAGAAGGTTCCTACGAGCAGTACTTC
TRBJ2-2 - - TRBV4-1 CASSHRLANTGELFF TGCGCCAGCAGCCACAGACTAGCGAACACCGGGGAGCTGTTTTTT
TRBJ1-4 - - TRBV7-2 CASSLEGVRIEKLFF TGTGCCAGCAGCTTAGAAGGGGTTAGGATAGAAAAACTGTTTTTT
TRBJ2-5 - - TRBV7-2 CASSLATAGAGETQYF TGTGCCAGCAGCTTAGCGACGGCGGGGGCAGGAGAGACCCAGTACTTC
TRBJ1-4 - - TRBV11-2 CASSLISEKLFF TGTGCCAGCAGCTTAATTAGCGAAAAACTGTTTTTT
TRBJ2-7 - - TRBV19 CASSPRQGGSYEQYF TGTGCCAGTAGCCCTCGACAGGGAGGCTCCTACGAGCAGTACTTC
TRBJ1-1 - - TRBV28 CASSLALIYRTEAFF TGTGCCAGCAGTTTAGCCCTCATTTACAGGACTGAAGCTTTCTTT
TRBJ2-1 - - TRBV11-1 CASSLVAGGRNEQFF TGTGCCAGCAGCTTAGTGGCGGGCGGGCGGAATGAGCAGTTCTTC
TRBJ2-1 TRBD1 - TRBV7-9 CASSPTTGPYNEQFF TGTGCCAGCAGCCCGACGACAGGGCCCTACAATGAGCAGTTCTTC
TRBJ2-7 TRBD2 few TRBV7-3 CASSLKAGVGEQYF TGTGCCAGCAGCTTAAAGGCGGGAGTGGGAGAGCAGTACTTC
TRBJ1-2 - - TRBV7-9 CASSSLAPIYDQGRGYTF TGTGCCAGCAGCTCCCTAGCGCCAATCTATGACCAGGGCCGGGGCTACACCTTC
TRBJ1-2 - few TRBV4-3 CASSAMQARGYTF TGCGCCAGCAGTGCCATGCAGGCTCGAGGCTACACCTTC
TRBJ1-3 - - TRBV10-3 CAISEAGTGGNTIYF TGTGCCATCAGTGAGGCAGGGACTGGTGGAAACACCATATATTTT
TRBJ1-5 TRBD1 - TRBV7-2 CASSPDRVDQPQHF TGTGCCAGCAGCCCGGACAGGGTCGACCAGCCCCAGCATTTT
TRBJ2-1 - - TRBV7-2 CASSRGYTAYNEQFF TGTGCCAGCAGCCGTGGTTATACAGCCTACAATGAGCAGTTCTTC
TRBJ2-7 - - TRBV6-2/TRBV6-3 CASSPVGPSALEQYF TGTGCCAGCAGCCCTGTTGGGCCTAGCGCCCTCGAGCAGTACTTC
TRBJ2-7 TRBD1 - TRBV9 CASSTEQGATYEQYF TGTGCCAGCAGCACTGAACAGGGGGCGACCTACGAGCAGTACTTC
TRBJ1-5 - once TRBV3-1/TRBV3-2 CASSQVAGGGQPQHF TGTGCCAGCAGCCAAGTAGCGGGGGGTGGTCAGCCCCAGCATTTT
TRBJ1-4 - - TRBV27 CASSEAGPWKELFF TGTGCCAGCAGCGAGGCGGGCCCGTGGAAGGAACTGTTTTTT
TRBJ1-2 - - TRBV20-1 CSASSGQTNYGYTF TGCAGTGCTAGTAGTGGACAGACAAACTATGGCTACACCTTC
TRBJ2-7 - - TRBV28 CASSFWPTDYEQYF TGTGCCAGCAGTTTCTGGCCCACCGACTACGAGCAGTACTTC
TRBJ2-7 - - TRBV28 CASSFQNTYEQYF TGTGCCAGCAGTTTTCAGAACACCTACGAGCAGTACTTC
TRBJ1-1 TRBD1 - TRBV6-5 CASSLTGDLRGFF TGTGCCAGCAGCCTGACAGGGGACCTAAGAGGATTCTTT